Following are 9 T cell receptor beta chains from one sample sequenced in a study of patients and donors after allogeneic stem cell transplantation. TCRdb reprocessed the RT-PCR reads with MiXCR, giving one entry per CDR3 protein. The table has about a million distinct CDR3 sequences, 18% seen once; the top ten hold around 6%. Sequencing used blood, either unsorted or a sorted T cell fraction (not recorded which). The receptor source for this set is a human donor who was either an allogeneic HSCT recipient or a stem cell or donor lymphocyte infusion donor (not recorded which). It is not recorded whose cells these are; they may come from a transplant donor.

This clonotype was seen a few times. The chain couples TRBV10-3 to TRBJ1-2, with D tentatively TRBD1 (5 bases). V gave up 0 bases and J gave up 3 bases, with 11 bases separating them. This CDR3 region has 15 residues. In germline, CDR1 is ENHRY, CDR2 SYGVKD. Here the CDR3 DNA reads TGTGCCATCAGTGAGTCCGGGACTCTATACTATGGCTACACCTTC. Translated: CAISESGTLYYGYTF.

V is TRBV20-1 and J is TRBJ1-1; 7 bases agree with TRBD1. V lost 5 bases and J lost 8; bases outside the gene matches: 5. Per the germline V gene, CDR1 is DFQATT and CDR2 is SNEGSKA (reference sequence). This CDR3 region has 11 residues. In DNA, the CDR3 is TGCAGTGCTGAACCGGACAGGGAAGCTTTCTTT. Translated, it gives CSAEPDREAFF.

CDR3 residues: CAARGEGWNTEAFF. The CDR3 DNA is TGTGCCGCACGGGGAGAGGGCTGGAACACTGAAGCTTTCTTT. V usage is TRBV27 and J usage is TRBJ1-1; no clear D gene. This CDR3 comprises 14 residues. V gave up 11 bases and J gave up 1 base, with 17 bases separating them. Germline CDR1 and CDR2: MNHEY and SMNVEV (reference sequence).

This clonotype was recorded at least ten times. This chain uses TRBV5-1 with TRBJ2-2; D remains ambiguous. Trimming pared 0 bases from V and 9 bases from J, leaving 9 bases between. The CDR3 runs to 13 residues. CDR1 is SGHRS, CDR2 YFSETQ, per germline. The CDR3: CASSLVGARELFF. The CDR3 bases are TGCGCCAGCAGCTTGGTCGGCGCCCGGGAGCTGTTTTTT.

This sequence joins TRBV29-1 and TRBJ1-2; D not certain. CDR3 length equals 11 residues. Deletions cut 3 bases from V and 5 bases from J, with 7 bases between. Germline CDR1 is SQVTM and CDR2 is ANQGSEA. The CDR3 DNA is TGCAGCGTTGACGAAGGGTATGGCTACACCTTC. Its protein is CSVDEGYGYTF. The full variable domain, rest sourced from reference TRBV29-1 and TRBJ1-2, is SAVISQKPSRDICQRGTSLTIQCQVDSQVTMMFWYRQQPGQSLTLIATANQGSEATYESGFVIDKFPISRPNLTFSTLTVSNMSPEDSSIYLCSVDEGYGYTFGSGTRLTVV.

The rearrangement uses TRBV10-3 and TRBJ2-2; no definite D call. There are 15 residues in the CDR3. Germline CDR1 is ENHRY and CDR2 is SYGVKD. The V gene lost 3 bases and the J gene lost 4 bases, with 12 bases spanning the gap. CDR3 residues: CAISEFPSGTGELFF. The CDR3 nucleotides read TGTGCCATCAGTGAATTTCCTTCGGGCACCGGGGAGCTGTTTTTT.

In regard to this clonotype: Germline and junction disagree at one end, which may indicate a read error. The rearrangement uses TRBV7-3 and TRBJ2-7; tentative D call: TRBD1 (5 bases). The V gene's germline CDR1 is SGHTA and CDR2 FQGTGA. The CDR3 covers 14 residues. CDR3 protein: CARSLNPGSGEQYF. DNA of the CDR3: TGTGCCAGAAGCTTAAACCCAGGGTCGGGCGAGCAGTACTTC.

This chain links TRBV5-1 with TRBJ2-7; the D gene is possibly TRBD2 (6 bases). The V gene lost 0 bases and the J gene lost 4 bases, with 14 bases spanning the gap. The CDR3 consists of 15 residues. CDR1 is SGHRS and CDR2 is YFSETQ in the germline V gene. The CDR3 loop reads CASSLARERFYEQYF. The CDR3 region has the DNA TGCGCCAGCAGCTTGGCCCGGGAGAGGTTTTACGAGCAGTACTTC.

This clonotype was recorded a few times. The chain employs TRBV7-8 and TRBJ1-5; TRBD1 is a possible D gene (5 bases). Per germline, CDR1 SGHVS and CDR2 FQNEAQ. The CDR3 has 16 amino acids. The germline V and J ends were trimmed by 0 bases and 4 bases, with 13 bases remaining between them. CDR3 sequence reads: CASSLAWLGPNQPQHF. The CDR3 DNA sequence: TGTGCCAGCAGCTTAGCTTGGTTGGGACCAAATCAGCCCCAGCATTTT.